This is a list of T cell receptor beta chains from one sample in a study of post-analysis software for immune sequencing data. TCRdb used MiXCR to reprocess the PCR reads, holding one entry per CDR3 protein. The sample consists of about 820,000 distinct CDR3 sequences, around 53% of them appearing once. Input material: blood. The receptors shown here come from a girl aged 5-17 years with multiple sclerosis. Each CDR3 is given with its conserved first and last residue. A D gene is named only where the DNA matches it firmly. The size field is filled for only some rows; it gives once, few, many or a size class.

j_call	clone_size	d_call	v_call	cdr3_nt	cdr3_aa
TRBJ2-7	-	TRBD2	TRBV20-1	TGCAGTGCTAGAGTCTCCCTAGGGCCTAGCGGCGAGCAGTACTTC	CSARVSLGPSGEQYF
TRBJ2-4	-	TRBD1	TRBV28	TGTGCCAGCAGTCCCACGACAGGGAGAGCCAAAAACATTCAGTACTTC	CASSPTTGRAKNIQYF
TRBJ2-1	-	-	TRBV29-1	TGCAGCGTGCGGTGGAGGGCCTCTGGAAATGAGCAGTTCTTC	CSVRWRASGNEQFF
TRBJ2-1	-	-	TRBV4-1	TGCGCCAGCAGCCAAGAGGGGGGGCGATACAATGAGCAGTTCTTC	CASSQEGGRYNEQFF
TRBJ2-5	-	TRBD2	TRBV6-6	TGTGCCAGCAGTTACCGCGGGAGTCTCGGGACCCAGTACTTC	CASSYRGSLGTQYF
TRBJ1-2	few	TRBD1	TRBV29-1	TGCAGCGTTACAGACAGGGGACTTAACTATGGCTACACCTTC	CSVTDRGLNYGYTF
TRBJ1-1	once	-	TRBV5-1	TGCGCCAGCAGCTTGGAAACGCGGAACGCTGAAGCTTTCTTT	CASSLETRNAEAFF
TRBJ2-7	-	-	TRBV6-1	TGTGCCAGCACTCGACAGGTTACCTACGAGCAGTACTTC	CASTRQVTYEQYF
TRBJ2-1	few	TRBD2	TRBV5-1	TGCGCCAGCAGCTTGGTATCCTTGACTAGCGGGCGCTACAATGAGCAGTTCTTC	CASSLVSLTSGRYNEQFF
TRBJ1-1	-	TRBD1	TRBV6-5	TGTGCCAGCAGTATTACAGGGGGTGGGAACACTGAAGCTTTCTTT	CASSITGGGNTEAFF
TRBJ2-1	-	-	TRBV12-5	TGTGCTAGTGGTTTGGGACGGGACTGGGACAATGAGCAGTTCTTC	CASGLGRDWDNEQFF
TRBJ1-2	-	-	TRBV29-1	TGCAGCTTTGAGGGGCCCAATGGCTACACCTTC	CSFEGPNGYTF
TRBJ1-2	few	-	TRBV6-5	TGTGCCAGCAGTGCCACGTCGACAGGTCTCTATGGCTACACCTTC	CASSATSTGLYGYTF
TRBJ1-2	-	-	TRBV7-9	TGTGCCAGCAGCTTAGAAGCTTTCTATGGCTACACCTTC	CASSLEAFYGYTF
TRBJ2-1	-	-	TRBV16	TGTGCCAGCGGCCCTCCTGAAATGGAGACGCGCAACAATGAGCAGTTCTTC	CASGPPEMETRNNEQFF
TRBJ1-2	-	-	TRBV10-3	TGTGCCATCAACCCTGGGGGGAACTATGGCTACACCTTC	CAINPGGNYGYTF
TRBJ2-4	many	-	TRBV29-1	TGCAGCGTCCCTGGACTATCCGAGTACATTCAGTACTTC	CSVPGLSEYIQYF